These 24 T cell receptor beta chains share one sample of origin, sequenced in a study of blood T cells in healthy people across ages. It was with a sample-barcoded 5' primer and a J-beta primer mix that a second PCR of roughly 6 to 12 cycles was run. TCRdb recomputed calls from the 5' RACE reads with MiXCR, one row per CDR3 protein. The top ten hold approximately 10% of the sample, which has some 890,000 distinct CDR3 sequences, almost 30% seen once. The data also belong to a second study, concerning T cells of mothers and their children.

Sequencing input: blood. All receptors come from a woman aged 40-49 years in good health.

At least ten counts were recorded for this clonotype. This chain uses TRBV6-5 with TRBJ2-7; 11 bases are a match to TRBD1. Germline CDR1 reads MNHEY; CDR2 reads SVGAGI. This CDR3 spans 14 amino acids. The ends lost 10 bases at V and 3 bases at J; junction bases unmatched: 8. The CDR3 is CAIARGTGGYEQYF. The CDR3 DNA follows: TGTGCCATCGCGAGGGGGACAGGGGGCTACGAGCAGTACTTC.

The sample holds a few counts of this clonotype. This chain connects TRBV27 to TRBJ1-1; D is unresolved. There are 14 residues in the CDR3. V was trimmed by 4 bases and J by 0 bases, leaving 9 bases between them. Germline values: CDR1 MNHEY, CDR2 SMNVEV (reference sequence). CDR3 in DNA: TGTGCCAGCAGTTCTTCACAGCTGAACACTGAAGCTTTCTTT. Amino acid sequence: CASSSSQLNTEAFF.

This chain connects TRBV6-2 or TRBV6-3 to TRBJ2-7; D is possibly TRBD1 (6 bases). Per the germline V gene, CDR1 is MNHEY and CDR2 is SVGEGT. This CDR3 has 13 residues. V was pared by 7 bases and J by 1 base, with 11 bases between. The CDR3 DNA follows: TGTGCCAGCACCATGGACAGTTCCTACGAGCAGTACTTC. Translated: CASTMDSSYEQYF.

This clonotype was found a few times. V is TRBV7-9 and J is TRBJ1-2; D may be TRBD1 (5 bases). Trimming shortened V by 1 base and J by 4 bases, and 13 bases separated the two germline ends. The CDR3 spans 15 residues. Germline V gene data show CDR1 as SEHNR and CDR2 as FQNEAQ (reference sequence). The CDR3 DNA reads as TGTGCCAGCAGCTTAGGCCGGGCAGGGTTCTATGGCTACACCTTC. Translated: CASSLGRAGFYGYTF.

This clonotype was seen a few times. The V call is TRBV18, the J call TRBJ1-5, with D possibly matching TRBD1 (6 bases). The CDR3 has 14 amino acids. Germline CDR1 is KGHSH and CDR2 is LQKENI. V was clipped by 3 bases and J by 7 bases, with 13 bases between them. The CDR3 DNA sequence: TGTGCCAGCTCACCCTTGGACAGAGACCAGCCCCAGCATTTT. This sequence encodes CASSPLDRDQPQHF.

There are a few counts of this clonotype. This chain joins TRBV18 and TRBJ1-6; D unresolved. Germline loops: CDR1 KGHSH, CDR2 LQKENI. V dropped 6 bases and J dropped 9 bases, with 15 bases sitting between them. This CDR3 has 14 amino acids. As DNA, the CDR3 is TGTGCCAGCTCCCTCGAGAGGGCCCCTTCACCCCTCCACTTT. As protein: CASSLERAPSPLHF.

V usage is TRBV5-1 and J usage is TRBJ1-1, with unresolved D. Trimming pared 2 bases from V and 1 base from J, leaving 12 bases between. Germline V lookup: CDR1 SGHRS, CDR2 YFSETQ. The CDR3 runs 15 residues. CDR3 coding DNA: TGCGCCAGCAGCTTTAAAAACATAACGAACACTGAAGCTTTCTTT. Residues: CASSFKNITNTEAFF.

Here the CDR3 reads CASSVRATSSYNEQYF. CDR3 sequence (DNA): TGTGCCAGCAGTGTCAGAGCGACGAGCTCCTACAATGAGCAGTACTTC. The chain recombines TRBV6-1 with TRBJ2-1; D ambiguous. The DNA end is more similar to TRBJ2-7, so the J call may be wrong. CDR3 length equals 16 residues. CDR1 MNHNS and CDR2 SASEGT come from the germline V gene.

This clonotype was detected a few times. The chain has TRBV7-6 and TRBJ1-1; D may be TRBD1 (5 bases). Trimming cost V 1 base and J 1 base, with 10 bases left between them. The CDR3 runs 15 residues. Germline V gene data show CDR1 as SGHVS and CDR2 as FNYEAQ. The CDR3 loop is CASSLGRAANTEAFF. DNA for the CDR3: TGTGCCAGCAGCTTAGGCAGGGCCGCGAACACTGAAGCTTTCTTT.

Details on this clonotype: The junction departs from germline at one end; a sequencing error may be responsible. CDR3 sequence: CASSLSTRQLNTGAFF. CDR3 nucleotides: TGTGCCAGCAGCTTAAGTACGCGGCAATTGAACACTGGAGCTTTCTTT. This chain connects TRBV7-3 to TRBJ1-1; D unresolved. This CDR3 has 16 residues. CDR1 SGHTA and CDR2 FQGTGA come from the germline V gene.

This clonotype was counted at least ten times. The chain employs TRBV5-1 and TRBJ2-6; the D gene is possibly TRBD1 (5 bases). Germline CDR1 SGHRS, CDR2 YFSETQ. This CDR3 has 16 amino acids. The V and J ends lost 4 bases and 4 bases respectively, with 15 bases between them. CDR3 nucleotide sequence: TGCGCCAGCAGCCAATTGGGGCTTGGAGGGGCCAACGTCCTGACTTTC. Translated: CASSQLGLGGANVLTF.

This sequence joins TRBV28 and TRBJ2-3, with D possibly being TRBD1 (6 bases). The germline V gene encodes CDR1 MDHEN and CDR2 SYDVKM. This CDR3 is 17 amino acids long. Deletions cut 3 bases from V and 0 bases from J, with 16 bases between. The chain's CDR3 is CASSLTTGLVSTDTQYF. The CDR3 region has the DNA TGTGCCAGCAGTTTGACGACAGGCCTAGTGAGCACAGATACGCAGTATTTT.

The CDR3, as DNA: TGTGCCAGCAAGGCCAATCAGCCCCAGCATTTT. Encoded protein: CASKANQPQHF. The chain joins TRBV6-6 to TRBJ1-5; D remains ambiguous. The germline CDR1 and CDR2 sequences are MNHNY and SVGAGI (reference sequence). This CDR3 has 11 amino acids. V was pared by 7 bases and J by 3 bases, with 4 bases between.

The rearrangement joins TRBV10-3 to TRBJ2-7; 8 bases fit TRBD1. The germline V gene encodes CDR1 ENHRY and CDR2 SYGVKD. CDR3 length: 14 amino acids. The V and J ends lost 4 bases and 4 bases, in that order; junction bases with no gene match: 6. CDR3 DNA: TGTGCCATCAGTGTCGGGACAGGCCAGTACGAGCAGTACTTC. This sequence encodes CAISVGTGQYEQYF.

This clonotype was seen once. This probably arose from a read error, given a far larger clone one base away. The chain has TRBV12-3 or TRBV12-4 and TRBJ2-7; tentative D call: TRBD1 (6 bases). Deletions cut 6 bases from V and 7 bases from J, with 16 bases between. The CDR3 runs to 13 residues. CDR3 nucleotides: TGTGCCAGCAGCCCACGGACAGAAGGGGAGCAGTACTTC. Translation: CASSPRTEGEQYF.

There are many counts of this clonotype. The rearrangement joins TRBV28 to TRBJ2-7, with 9 nucleotides matching TRBD1. From germline, CDR1 is MDHEN and CDR2 SYDVKM. There are 15 residues in the CDR3. Losses at the gene ends were 2 bases for V and 5 bases for J; bases not matched to a gene: 7. The CDR3 region is CASSLVGQGRNEQYF. As DNA, the CDR3 is TGTGCCAGCAGTTTAGTGGGACAGGGTCGCAACGAGCAGTACTTC. The variable domain in full, completed from reference TRBV28 and TRBJ2-7, reads DVKVTQSSRYLVKRTGEKVFLECVQDMDHENMFWYRQDPGLGLRLIYFSYDVKMKEKGDIPEGYSVSREKKERFSLILESASTNQTSMYLCASSLVGQGRNEQYFGPGTRLTVT.

This clonotype has more than one count but fewer than ten. CDR3 region: CSVPPGLAGGEEQFF. CDR3 in DNA: TGCAGTGTCCCACCGGGGCTAGCGGGGGGAGAGGAGCAGTTCTTC. The chain couples TRBV20-1 to TRBJ2-1, with 11 positions matching TRBD2. CDR1 is DFQATT and CDR2 is SNEGSKA in the germline V gene (reference sequence). The CDR3 runs to 15 residues. After removal of 7 bases from V and 10 bases from J, the junction contained 15 bases not matched to a gene.

Concerning this clonotype: With a much larger clone just one base away, this may be a read error. The chain couples TRBV7-3 to TRBJ2-1; 9 positions agree with TRBD2. Germline CDR1 SGHTA, CDR2 FQGTGA. J lost 5 bases, V lost 7 bases, and 6 bases had no gene match. This CDR3 has 14 residues. For the CDR3, the DNA is TGTGCCAGCAACGCGGGGGGGCCCCACAATGAGCAGTTCTTC. Protein sequence: CASNAGGPHNEQFF.

Details on this clonotype: Given a much more abundant clone one base away, this may be a read error. The chain carries TRBV5-4 and TRBJ2-1; 7 nucleotides line up with TRBD1. CDR1 and CDR2 from the germline V gene are SGHNT and YYREEE (reference sequence). The CDR3 is made up of 16 amino acids. The CDR3 protein is CVSSLGTVSSYNEQFF. The CDR3 DNA reads TGTGTCAGCAGCTTGGGGACAGTAAGCTCCTACAATGAGCAGTTCTTC.

This clonotype was seen ten or more times. The rearrangement uses TRBV4-3 and TRBJ2-7; TRBD2 is a possible D gene (7 bases). Germline-derived CDR1 and CDR2 are LGHNA and YSLEER. There are 15 residues in the CDR3. V was cut by 1 base and J by 1 base, with 11 bases left in between. This CDR3 is CASSQGGGASYEQYF. As DNA, the CDR3 is TGCGCCAGCAGCCAAGGGGGGGGCGCATCCTACGAGCAGTACTTC.

As for this clonotype: This may come from a read error, since a much larger clone is one base off. The CDR3 DNA reads as TGTGCCAGCAGTTTTACAGGGAGCCTTGAGGCCCAGTACTTC. This sequence encodes CASSFTGSLEAQYF. The chain uses TRBV12-3 or TRBV12-4 and TRBJ2-5, with D possibly being TRBD1 (6 bases). With 3 bases removed from V and 9 bases from J, the gap between germline ends came to 17 bases. The CDR3 contains 14 residues.

This clonotype was observed many times. In DNA form, the CDR3 reads TGTGCCAGCAGCCTTAGACCGACCGGAGAGCAGTACTTC. This translates into CASSLRPTGEQYF. The chain is built from TRBV6-5 and TRBJ2-7; D is uncertain. The CDR3 length is 13 residues. CDR1 MNHEY and CDR2 SVGAGI come from the germline V gene. The V end lost 6 bases, the J end lost 7 bases, and 16 bases lay between the germline ends.

This clonotype has a count of ten or more. V and J are TRBV6-4 and TRBJ2-3; 14 positions match TRBD2. V gave up 5 bases and J gave up 13 bases; unmatched junction bases: 17. The CDR3 length is 17 residues. CDR1 and CDR2 from the germline V gene are MRHNA and SNTAGT. The CDR3 coding sequence is TGTGCCAGCAGTCCCTTCCCGGGACTAGCGGGGGATATGACGAAGTATTTT. It specifies CASSPFPGLAGDMTKYF.

This clonotype showed up just a few times. The chain joins TRBV5-1 to TRBJ1-2; D ambiguous. The CDR3 spans 17 residues. V was shortened by 0 bases and J by 1 base, with 16 bases between the two germline ends. From germline, CDR1 is SGHRS and CDR2 YFSETQ. CDR3 residues: CASSLDFGRNYNYGYTF. DNA for the CDR3: TGCGCCAGCAGCTTGGATTTTGGGCGGAACTATAACTATGGCTACACCTTC.